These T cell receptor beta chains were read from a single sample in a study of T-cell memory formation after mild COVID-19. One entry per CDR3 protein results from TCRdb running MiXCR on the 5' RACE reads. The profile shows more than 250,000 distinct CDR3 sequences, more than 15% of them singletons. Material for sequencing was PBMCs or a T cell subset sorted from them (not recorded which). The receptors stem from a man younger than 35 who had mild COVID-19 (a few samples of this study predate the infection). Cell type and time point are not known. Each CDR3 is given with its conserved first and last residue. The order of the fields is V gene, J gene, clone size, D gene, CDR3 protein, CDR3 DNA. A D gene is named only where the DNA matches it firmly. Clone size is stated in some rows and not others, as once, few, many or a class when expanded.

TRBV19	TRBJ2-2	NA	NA	CASKVGGNTGELFF	TGTGCCAGTAAGGTCGGGGGGAACACCGGGGAGCTGTTTTTT
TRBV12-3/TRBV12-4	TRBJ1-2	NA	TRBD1	CASSFSTGGYTF	TGTGCCAGCAGTTTTTCGACAGGGGGCTACACCTTC
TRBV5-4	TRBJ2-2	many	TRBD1	CASSSDRGGTGELFF	TGTGCCAGCAGTTCGGACAGGGGTGGCACCGGGGAGCTGTTTTTT
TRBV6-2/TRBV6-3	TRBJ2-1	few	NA	CASTSAHWPYNEQFF	TGTGCCAGCACGTCGGCTCACTGGCCCTACAATGAGCAGTTCTTC
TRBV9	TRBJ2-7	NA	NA	CASSVRDTLYEQYF	TGTGCCAGCAGCGTTCGGGACACCCTCTACGAGCAGTACTTC
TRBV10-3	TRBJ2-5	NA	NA	CAISEGRGETQYF	TGTGCCATCAGTGAGGGTCGGGGGGAGACCCAGTACTTC
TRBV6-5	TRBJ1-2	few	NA	CASSYSIGGSYGYTF	TGTGCCAGCAGTTACTCGATCGGGGGTAGCTATGGCTACACCTTC
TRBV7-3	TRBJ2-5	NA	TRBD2	CASSPGTSGGARQETQYF	TGTGCCAGCAGCCCAGGGACTAGCGGGGGGGCTCGCCAAGAGACCCAGTACTTC
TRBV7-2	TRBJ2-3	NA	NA	CASSLGHRTSTDTQYF	TGTGCCAGCAGCTTAGGCCACAGGACTAGCACAGATACGCAGTATTTT
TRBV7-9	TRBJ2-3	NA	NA	CASSPGLGTTDTQYF	TGTGCCAGCAGCCCAGGATTGGGCACCACAGATACGCAGTATTTT
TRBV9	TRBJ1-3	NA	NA	CASSVAGDGNTIYF	TGTGCCAGCAGCGTAGCGGGGGATGGAAACACCATATATTTT
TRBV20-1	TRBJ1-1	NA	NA	CSAMLNTEAFF	TGCAGTGCTATGCTTAACACTGAAGCTTTCTTT
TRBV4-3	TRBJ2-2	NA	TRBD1	CAATGVPGYTGELFF	TGCGCTGCCACAGGGGTGCCTGGGTACACCGGGGAGCTGTTTTTT
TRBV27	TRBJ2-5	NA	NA	CASNEGPEETQYF	TGTGCCAGCAATGAGGGCCCGGAGGAGACCCAGTACTTC